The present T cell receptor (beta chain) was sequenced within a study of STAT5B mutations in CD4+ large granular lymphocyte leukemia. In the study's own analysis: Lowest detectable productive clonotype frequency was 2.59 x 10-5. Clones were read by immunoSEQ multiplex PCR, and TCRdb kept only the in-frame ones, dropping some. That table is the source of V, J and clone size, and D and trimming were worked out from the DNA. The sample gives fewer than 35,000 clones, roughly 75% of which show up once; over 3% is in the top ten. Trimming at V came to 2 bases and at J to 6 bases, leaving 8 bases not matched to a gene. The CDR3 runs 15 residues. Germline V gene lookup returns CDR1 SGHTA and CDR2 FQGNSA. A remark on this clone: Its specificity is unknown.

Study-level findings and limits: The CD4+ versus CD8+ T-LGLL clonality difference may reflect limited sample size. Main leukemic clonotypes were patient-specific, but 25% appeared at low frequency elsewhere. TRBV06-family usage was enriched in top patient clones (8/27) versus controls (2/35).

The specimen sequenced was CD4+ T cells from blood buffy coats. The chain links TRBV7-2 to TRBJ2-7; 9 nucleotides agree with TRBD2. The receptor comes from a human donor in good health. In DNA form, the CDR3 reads TGTGCCAGCAGCTTATCGGCGGGAGGGTTCTCCGAGCAGTACTTC. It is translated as CASSLSAGGFSEQYF.